This T cell receptor (beta chain) was profiled in a study of cytomegalovirus exposure and HLA in healthy donors. The PCR was carried out with 60 Vbeta primers and 13 Jbeta primers. Only in-frame clones appear in the TCRdb table, and some are missing; sequencing was by immunoSEQ multiplex PCR. The sample lists fewer than 140,000 clones; about 75% were seen once. V gave up 7 bases and J gave up 1 base, with 10 bases separating them. CDR3 size: 13 residues. Germline loops: CDR1 LNHDA, CDR2 SQIVND (reference sequence). Study outcomes and limitations: The authors enumerated under 200 TCR beta chains as linked to cytomegalovirus. Being indistinguishable, some V segments were excluded, TRBV6-2 and TRBV6-3 among them. Earlier analysis looked at TCR beta V segments, and most were productive about 87% or about 30% of the time.

A remark on this clone: Antigen unknown.

The source of this sequence is a male donor in good health and CMV-seropositive. The chain has TRBV19 and TRBJ1-1; D is unresolved. Source material: PBMCs. The CDR3 region is CASNIRQNTEAFF. CDR3 bases: TGTGCCAGTAATATTAGACAGAACACTGAAGCTTTCTTT.